This T cell receptor beta chain was captured in a study of shared clonotypes between healthy human individuals. On the study more broadly: The people who gave samples were a couple of women and a few men aged 18 to 49.

V was pared by 0 bases and J by 3 bases, with 13 bases between. Germline V gives CDR1 SGHRS, CDR2 YFSETQ. The CDR3 extends over 15 amino acids. TCRdb's copy holds only in-frame clones and misses some; the assay was immunoSEQ multiplex PCR. The sample lists about 1.5 million clones, roughly 96% occurring once. This chain links TRBV5-1 with TRBJ2-7; no reliable D call. The TCR was taken from a man aged 25 to 45 in good health. The material sequenced was naive CD4+ T cells sorted from blood. Stated subset: CD45RA+ positively selected. CDR3 bases: TGCGCCAGCAGCTTGGGCCGCCAGTCGGGCTACGAGCAGTACTTC. The encoded protein is CASSLGRQSGYEQYF.